This T cell receptor beta chain was captured by sequencing in a study of Ad26.COV2.S vaccination and SARS-CoV-2 variants (dated by TCRdb to about 2021). Concerning the study at large: Donors in the vaccine arm were drawn from COV1001, a multicentre, randomized, double-blind, placebo-controlled phase I-IIa trial testing Ad26.COV2.S in healthy adults. Ad26.COV2.S was administered intramuscularly at 5 x 10^10 or 1 x 10^11 viral particles, either as a single shot or as two shots given 56 days apart. The specificity and breadth of SARS-CoV-2-reactive T cell receptors after Ad26.COV2.S vaccination were assessed by TCRbeta repertoire sequencing. The TCR-sequenced set comprised about 30 samples: some 19 Ad26.COV2.S vaccine recipients, 5 placebo recipients and 8 SARS-CoV-2 convalescent individuals. Trial participants were randomized into five groups of five: low-dose or high-dose Ad26.COV2.S given once or twice, or placebo on both occasions. Investigators did not know the trial group allocation while performing experiments and assessing outcomes. Overall results and qualifications from the work: It was noted by the authors that total T cell responses may have been underestimated by the TCR breadth and depth analyses. After vaccination, substantial breadth of spike-specific CD8+ and CD4+ T cell responses was reported. Non-spike TCR breadth was comparable between vaccine and placebo recipients, consistent with the vaccine containing only spike. Compared with placebo recipients, Ad26.COV2.S recipients showed higher spike-specific TCR breadth (P = 0.0014). The study was not powered for comparison of responses between vaccine doses or regimens.

The immunoSEQ Assay was the method used to sequence TCRbeta CDR3 regions. After extraction, genomic DNA underwent amplification by bias-controlled multiplex PCR, followed by high-throughput sequencing. On the authors' methods: To quantify the absolute abundance of each unique TCRbeta CDR3 region, sequences were collapsed and filtered. T cell fraction was estimated by normalizing TCRbeta template counts to usable DNA, with usable DNA measured through amplification of reference genes found in all nucleated cells. Repertoire TCRs were annotated as SARS-CoV-2-specific when V gene, CDR3 amino acid sequence and J gene were exactly matched to a known reactive TCR set. The reference SARS-CoV-2 TCR set was obtained from MIRA and was filtered for enrichment in COVID-19-positive ImmuneCODE repertoires, whereby public or cross-reactive TCRs were removed. Based on the MIRA antigens, annotated TCRs were further analysed at the level of specific ORF or position within ORF. Depth was the summed frequency of annotated unique rearrangements, while breadth was defined as annotated unique rearrangements over total unique productive rearrangements. TCR breadth was compared between groups using two-sided Wilcoxon rank-sum tests. TCRdb holds this immuneACCESS table with in-frame rearrangements only. Some clones are missing; in checked studies, unresolved V genes explain under half, and the rest has no known cause. V, J and clone size were drawn from that table, and D and trimming were deduced from the DNA. The sample data list a few hundred thousand clones, and around 86% of these were observed just once. Approximately 3.6% of the sample comes from the top ten.

As for this clone: What antigen it recognizes has not been identified. Base qualities were left out, and no much larger clone turns up one base away.

This specimen's treatment or condition label, per the study, means: roughly 18 received Ad26.COV2.S at low or high dose, single or two shots; about 5 received placebo; per-sample allocation not given. Repertoires of vaccine and placebo recipients were sequenced from samples collected on day 63 after the first injection. Between 29 July and 7 August 2020, Cohort 1b enrolled 20 to 30 adults aged 18-55 years at one site in Boston, USA. Ad26.COV2.S was a replication-incompetent adenovirus type 26 vector expressing a prefusion-stabilized SARS-CoV-2 spike protein from the original Wuhan strain. The CDR3 starts with the cysteine, ends with the phenylalanine, and has 13 residues. The kept DNA is CDR3 alone, 39 bases in frame from the first base. Trimming removed 2 bases from V and 4 bases from J, leaving 6 bases between the germline ends. Looking up the germline V gene yields CDR1 SNHLY and CDR2 FYNNEI.

This sequence originates from a person aged 18-65 years who received the Ad26.COV2.S COVID-19 vaccine or a placebo. The chain employs TRBV2 and TRBJ2-1, with no confidently assigned D gene. The material sequenced was peripheral blood, taken in a trial of Ad26.COV2.S vaccine versus placebo. The bases are TGTGCCAGCAGTGAAAACGGATACAATGAGCAGTTCTTC. This translates into CASSENGYNEQFF.